This passage covers 18 T cell receptor beta chains from one sample sequenced in a study of T cell responses to AZD1222 COVID-19 vaccine. Clones were read by immunoSEQ multiplex PCR, and TCRdb kept only the in-frame ones, dropping some. Here the sample spans 90,000 to 120,000 clones, 90% to 95% being singletons. The source was peripheral blood, collected on day 0 of AZD1222 vaccination. The receptor source for this set is an adult in good health.

The chain couples TRBV5-1 to TRBJ1-1; perhaps TRBD1 as D (5 bases). Between the trimmed V and J ends, which lost 0 bases and 4 bases, there was a span of 13 bases. The CDR3 loop spans 15 amino acids. Germline CDR1 is SGHRS and CDR2 is YFSETQ. CDR3 coding DNA: TGCGCCAGCAGCTTGGTAGTAGGGGAAAGCACTGAAGCTTTCTTT. Amino acids: CASSLVVGESTEAFF.

The chain carries TRBV4-3 and TRBJ1-2; D call uncertain. This CDR3 contains 15 residues. Germline V gene data show CDR1 as LGHNA and CDR2 as YSLEER. V was trimmed by 1 base and J by 5 bases, leaving 14 bases between them. CDR3 in amino acids: CASSQVRTEIYGYTF. DNA of the CDR3: TGCGCCAGCAGCCAAGTGCGGACGGAAATTTATGGCTACACCTTC.

The V call is TRBV2, the J call TRBJ2-4; weak D call: TRBD1 (6 bases). Germline V CDR1 and CDR2: SNHLY, FYNNEI. CDR3 length equals 12 residues. V was pared by 7 bases and J by 7 bases, with 11 bases between. The CDR3 loop is CASNGQRNIQYF. The CDR3 bases are TGTGCCAGCAACGGACAGAGGAACATTCAGTACTTC.

V usage is TRBV13 and J usage is TRBJ2-1; unclear D gene. Germline CDR1 reads PRHDT; CDR2 reads FYEKMQ (reference sequence). This CDR3 has 12 residues. The V end was cut by 6 bases, the J end by 10 bases, with 13 bases between. CDR3 loop: CASRRTTREQFF. The DNA of the CDR3 is TGTGCCAGCAGACGTACCACCCGGGAGCAGTTCTTC. Based on the CDR3 plus reference TRBV13 and TRBJ2-1, the full variable domain is AAGVIQSPRHLIKEKRETATLKCYPIPRHDTVYWYQQGPGQDPQFLISFYEKMQSDKGSIPDRFSAQQFSDYHSELNMSSLELGDSALYFCASRRTTREQFFGPGTRLTVL.

A remark on this clone: The germline gene is not matched at one end of the junction; a read error may be the cause. The chain is built from TRBV3-1 (or the pseudogene TRBV3-2) and TRBJ1-3, with 10 bases that match TRBD1. Germline values: CDR1 LGHDT, CDR2 YNNKEL (reference sequence). The CDR3 is made up of 15 amino acids. CDR3 protein: CASSQGDRGASGAVF. The CDR3 nucleotides are TGTGCCAGCAGCCAAGGGGACAGGGGCGCCTCCGGAGCAGTTTTT.

The V and J genes are TRBV6-6 and TRBJ1-3, with no clear D. This CDR3 spans 12 amino acids. The germline V gene encodes CDR1 MNHNY and CDR2 SVGAGI (reference sequence). Trimming pared 5 bases from V and 2 bases from J, leaving 4 bases between. For the CDR3, the DNA is TGTGCCAGCAGTATCCCTGGAAACACCATATATTTT. Protein: CASSIPGNTIYF.

The rearrangement uses TRBV11-2 and TRBJ1-1, with unresolved D. Trimming took off 5 bases at V and 6 bases at J, with 16 bases between the two ends. There are 14 residues in the CDR3. Per the germline V gene, CDR1 is SGHAT and CDR2 is FQNNGV. The chain's CDR3 is CASSIGRASAEAFF. The CDR3 nucleotides read TGTGCCAGCAGCATTGGGAGGGCCTCCGCTGAAGCTTTCTTT.

This clone was seen a handful of times. V usage is TRBV7-9 and J usage is TRBJ2-7; D might be TRBD2 (6 bases). V gave up 2 bases and J gave up 3 bases, with 11 bases separating them. CDR1 and CDR2 from the germline V gene are SEHNR and FQNEAQ (reference sequence). CDR3 length equals 14 residues. This CDR3 is CASSLHGSGYEQYF. The CDR3 nucleotides are TGTGCCAGCAGCTTACACGGGAGTGGCTACGAGCAGTACTTC. Together with reference TRBV7-9 and TRBJ2-7, the CDR3 gives the full variable domain: DTGVSQNPRHKITKRGQNVTFRCDPISEHNRLYWYRQTLGQGPEFLTYFQNEAQLEKSRLLSDRFSAERPKGSFSTLEIQRTEQGDSAMYLCASSLHGSGYEQYFGPGTRLTVT.

CDR3 residues: CASSDQVGNQPQHF. DNA for the CDR3: TGTGCCAGCAGTGATCAAGTTGGCAATCAGCCCCAGCATTTT. The V call is TRBV2, the J call TRBJ1-5; D is unresolved. Germline lookup yields CDR1 SNHLY and CDR2 FYNNEI. The V end lost 3 bases, the J end lost 2 bases, and 8 bases lay between the germline ends. CDR3 length: 14 residues. The full variable domain, its missing parts supplied by reference TRBV2 and TRBJ1-5, is EPEVTQTPSHQVTQMGQEVILRCVPISNHLYFYWYRQILGQKVEFLVSFYNNEISEKSEIFDDQFSVERPDGSNFTLKIRSTKLEDSAMYFCASSDQVGNQPQHFGDGTRLSIL.

The chain employs TRBV20-1 and TRBJ2-1; 7 bases match TRBD1. The CDR3 has 15 amino acids. CDR1 DFQATT and CDR2 SNEGSKA come from the germline V gene (reference sequence). The junction had 12 bases not matched to a gene; V was cut back by 3 bases and J by 7 bases. CDR3 sequence: CSASRTGRRGNEQFF. Here the CDR3 DNA reads TGCAGTGCTAGTCGGACAGGTCGGCGTGGGAATGAGCAGTTCTTC.

The J gene is TRBJ1-2, the V gene TRBV28; tentative D call: TRBD1 (6 bases). The CDR3 extends over 15 amino acids. V was shortened by 3 bases and J by 5 bases, with 16 bases between the two germline ends. Per germline, CDR1 MDHEN and CDR2 SYDVKM. The CDR3 bases are TGTGCCAGCAGTTTGTTGTCAGGGGATGGGTATGGCTACACCTTC. Translation: CASSLLSGDGYGYTF.

This chain joins TRBV25-1 and TRBJ1-5, with no clear D. With 2 bases removed from V and 0 bases from J, the gap between germline ends came to 5 bases. This CDR3 comprises 14 residues. The germline V gene encodes CDR1 MGHDK and CDR2 SYGVNS. CDR3 sequence reads: CASSEAYSNQPQHF. Written as DNA, the CDR3 is TGTGCCAGCAGTGAAGCCTATAGCAATCAGCCCCAGCATTTT. Filled out from reference TRBV25-1 and TRBJ1-5, the complete variable domain reads EADIYQTPRYLVIGTGKKITLECSQTMGHDKMYWYQQDPGMELHLIHYSYGVNSTEKGDLSSESTVSRIRTEHFPLTLESARPSHTSQYLCASSEAYSNQPQHFGDGTRLSIL.

The chain carries TRBV5-5 and TRBJ2-2; D remains unclear. Germline V gene lookup returns CDR1 SGHKS and CDR2 YYEKEE (reference sequence). This CDR3 has 16 amino acids. Trimming shortened V by 2 bases and J by 4 bases, and 15 bases separated the two germline ends. The CDR3 is CASSFVARLFTGELFF. CDR3 in DNA: TGTGCCAGCAGCTTTGTCGCCCGCCTTTTCACCGGGGAGCTGTTTTTT.

The CDR3 loop is CASSSLGLAGINEQFF. CDR3 in DNA: TGTGCCAGCAGCTCCCTGGGACTAGCGGGAATCAATGAGCAGTTCTTC. V gene TRBV9 combines with J gene TRBJ2-1, with 13 bases matching TRBD2. The CDR3 contains 16 residues. V lost 4 bases to trimming and J lost 6 bases; unmatched junction nucleotides: 7. The germline V gene encodes CDR1 SGDLS and CDR2 YYNGEE.

The genes are TRBV27 and TRBJ2-7; D possibly corresponds to TRBD2 (6 bases). The germline V gene has CDR1 MNHEY and CDR2 SMNVEV (reference sequence). Between the trimmed V and J ends, which lost 7 bases and 12 bases, there was a span of 19 bases. The CDR3 sequence is 12 residues long. The CDR3 region is CASTPVREKGYF. The DNA for the CDR3 is TGTGCCAGCACCCCGGTACGGGAGAAGGGGTACTTC.

This rearrangement joins TRBV5-1 to TRBJ1-1, with D possibly matching TRBD1 (6 bases). V was clipped by 4 bases and J by 1 base, with 14 bases between them. The germline V gene encodes CDR1 SGHRS and CDR2 YFSETQ. The CDR3 runs 15 residues. The CDR3 sequence is CASSQQGWGNTEAFF. CDR3 coding DNA: TGCGCCAGCAGCCAACAGGGTTGGGGGAACACTGAAGCTTTCTTT.

The V gene is TRBV9, the J gene TRBJ1-2; possible D gene TRBD1, 5 bases. Looked up from germline, CDR1 is SGDLS and CDR2 is YYNGEE. The CDR3 runs 12 residues. Trimming shortened V by 3 bases and J by 8 bases, and 11 bases separated the two germline ends. CDR3 in DNA: TGTGCCAGCAGCGCCCGGGGACGGGGCTACACCTTC. Encoded protein: CASSARGRGYTF. The full variable domain, with the rest looked up from reference TRBV9 and TRBJ1-2, is DSGVTQTPKHLITATGQRVTLRCSPRSGDLSVYWYQQSLDQGLQFLIQYYNGEERAKGNILERFSAQQFPDLHSELNLSSLELGDSALYFCASSARGRGYTFGSGTRLTVV.

The genes are TRBV6-5 and TRBJ1-2; D gene unclear. The CDR3 sequence is 13 residues long. Germline CDR1 and CDR2: MNHEY and SVGAGI. Trimming removed 5 bases from V and 8 bases from J, with 15 bases in between. The CDR3 loop reads CASSPTHLGGYTF. Here the CDR3 DNA reads TGTGCCAGCAGTCCGACCCACCTGGGGGGCTACACCTTC.